Here is one TCR beta chain with its context. Its target is unknown. This record belongs to a study of cytomegalovirus exposure and HLA in healthy donors. Study findings and constraints: Most TCR sequences proved rare, with some public TCRs found in many donors. In a later analysis, first-cohort TCR clusters were found to tend to co-occur in the approximately 120 validation repertoires.

Germline V gene data show CDR1 as ENHRY and CDR2 as SYGVKD. The CDR3 has 14 amino acids. The germline V and J ends were trimmed by 10 bases and 1 base, with 16 bases remaining between them. Assay: immunoSEQ multiplex PCR; the TCRdb copy retains only in-frame clones and omits some. The sample shows over 250,000 clones, 80% to 90% of them seen only once. The V gene is TRBV10-3, the J gene TRBJ2-5; possible D gene TRBD1, 6 bases. This sequence originates from a woman aged 18-29 years in good health and CMV-seronegative. The sequencing input was PBMCs. The CDR3 loop reads CATQPKGGQETQYF. The DNA of the CDR3 is TGTGCCACCCAACCGAAAGGGGGCCAAGAGACCCAGTACTTC.